This is a list of T cell receptor beta chains from one sample in a study of blood T cell repertoires in COVID-19. TCRdb's copy holds only in-frame clones and misses some; the assay was immunoSEQ multiplex PCR. The data contain approximately 90,000 clones, 80% to 90% of them singletons. The sample taken for sequencing was peripheral blood. The receptor source for this set is a man in his 60s with acute or convalescent COVID-19. Both conserved end residues are part of each CDR3. The order of the fields is D gene, clone size, J gene, V gene, CDR3 DNA, CDR3 protein. A D gene is named only where the DNA matches it firmly. Expanded clones get a size class; other rows say once, few or many, or leave the size out.

D: .; size: .; J: TRBJ1-5; V: TRBV6-5; DNA: TGTGCCAGCAGACCGCACTCCAATCAGCCCCAGCATTTT; CDR3: CASRPHSNQPQHF
D: TRBD1; size: .; J: TRBJ1-1; V: TRBV19; DNA: TGTGCCAGTAGCCAATTCACCGGGACAGGAAACACTGAAGCTTTCTTT; CDR3: CASSQFTGTGNTEAFF
D: TRBD1; size: few; J: TRBJ1-5; V: TRBV6-2/TRBV6-3; DNA: TGTGCCAGCAGTGGGACAGGGGTACAGCCCCAGCATTTT; CDR3: CASSGTGVQPQHF
D: TRBD2; size: .; J: TRBJ2-5; V: TRBV13; DNA: TGTGCCAGCACCAGACTAGCGGTGTACCAAGAGACCCAGTACTTC; CDR3: CASTRLAVYQETQYF
D: TRBD2; size: .; J: TRBJ2-7; V: TRBV5-1; DNA: TGCGCCAGCAGCAAAACTAGCGGGGAAATCTACGAGCAGTACTTC; CDR3: CASSKTSGEIYEQYF
D: TRBD1; size: .; J: TRBJ1-2; V: TRBV29-1; DNA: TGCAGCGTTGAGCTGAGCGGACAGGGTTATGGCTACACCTTC; CDR3: CSVELSGQGYGYTF
D: TRBD2; size: .; J: TRBJ2-1; V: TRBV7-9; DNA: TGTGCCAGCACCAAACTAGCGGGAGGTGTTCATGAGCAGTTCTTC; CDR3: CASTKLAGGVHEQFF
D: TRBD1; size: .; J: TRBJ2-7; V: TRBV3-1/TRBV3-2; DNA: TGTGCCAGCAGCCAGGCGGGACAGGGGGCCCACGAGCAGTACTTC; CDR3: CASSQAGQGAHEQYF
D: TRBD1; size: .; J: TRBJ1-3; V: TRBV14; DNA: TGTGCCAGCAGCCGGGACAGTTTTGGAAACACCATATATTTT; CDR3: CASSRDSFGNTIYF
D: .; size: .; J: TRBJ1-1; V: TRBV7-9; DNA: TGTGCCAGCAGCTTAGCGAGTTGGGACACGAACACTGAAGCTTTCTTT; CDR3: CASSLASWDTNTEAFF
D: TRBD1; size: .; J: TRBJ1-1; V: TRBV6-6; DNA: TGTGCCAGCACCGAAACAGGGACAGGTACTGAAGCTTTCTTT; CDR3: CASTETGTGTEAFF
D: .; size: .; J: TRBJ1-5; V: TRBV7-8; DNA: TGTGCCAGCAGCTTAGATAAGGGGGAGGGTCAGCCCCAGCATTTT; CDR3: CASSLDKGEGQPQHF
D: .; size: .; J: TRBJ2-6; V: TRBV7-9; DNA: TGTGCCAGCAGCTACCTTAACAGATTAATCTCTGGGGCCAACGTCCTGACTTTC; CDR3: CASSYLNRLISGANVLTF
D: .; size: .; J: TRBJ1-2; V: TRBV5-1; DNA: TGCGCCAGCAGCTTGGATCAGGGTACGGATGGCTACACCTTC; CDR3: CASSLDQGTDGYTF
D: .; size: .; J: TRBJ1-2; V: TRBV15; DNA: TGTGCCACCAGCAGAGATGTGGGACTGACTTATGGCTACACCTTC; CDR3: CATSRDVGLTYGYTF
D: TRBD1; size: .; J: TRBJ1-2; V: TRBV2; DNA: TGTGCCAGCAGTGAGTTCCGGTGGGCACCGGGACAGGCAAACTATGGCTACACCTTC; CDR3: CASSEFRWAPGQANYGYTF
D: .; size: .; J: TRBJ2-2; V: TRBV5-4; DNA: TGTGCCAGCAGCTTACCAACGGGTGTGGCCGGGGAGCTGTTTTTT; CDR3: CASSLPTGVAGELFF
D: TRBD2; size: once; J: TRBJ2-5; V: TRBV3-1/TRBV3-2; DNA: TGTGCCAGCCCGGCTAGCGGGGTCAATCAGACCCAGTACTTC; CDR3: CASPASGVNQTQYF
D: .; size: .; J: TRBJ1-2; V: TRBV27; DNA: TGTGCCAGCAGGAGGGAGGCCCTGGGCTATGGCTACACCTTC; CDR3: CASRREALGYGYTF
D: TRBD1; size: once; J: TRBJ1-3; V: TRBV5-3; DNA: TGTGCCAGAAGCGGGACAGGGTTGAGATACGGAAACACCATATATTTT; CDR3: CARSGTGLRYGNTIYF
D: .; size: .; J: TRBJ2-3; V: TRBV11-2; DNA: TGTGCCAGCAGCTTCCCGGGGGATAGTAGCTCAGATACGCAGTATTTT; CDR3: CASSFPGDSSSDTQYF
D: TRBD1; size: .; J: TRBJ1-1; V: TRBV29-1; DNA: TGCAGCACCAGGGACAGGGGGCGACAGACTGAAGCTTTCTTT; CDR3: CSTRDRGRQTEAFF
D: TRBD1; size: .; J: TRBJ1-1; V: TRBV13; DNA: TGTGCCATAACGGACAGGGTTAACACTGAAGCTTTCTTT; CDR3: CAITDRVNTEAFF
D: TRBD1; size: .; J: TRBJ1-5; V: TRBV5-6; DNA: TGTGCCAGCAGTTTGATAACCGGGACAGGGGACCCGAAAGGGCCCCAGCATTTT; CDR3: CASSLITGTGDPKGPQHF
D: .; size: .; J: TRBJ1-3; V: TRBV11-3; DNA: TGTGCCAGCAGCGCCGACAGCAACCTAGGAAACACCATATATTTT; CDR3: CASSADSNLGNTIYF
D: TRBD1; size: .; J: TRBJ2-5; V: TRBV19; DNA: TGTGCCAGTAGTGGACAGGGGGGTAGCCAAGAGACCCAGTACTTC; CDR3: CASSGQGGSQETQYF
D: .; size: .; J: TRBJ1-1; V: TRBV11-2; DNA: TGTGCCAGCAGCTTAGAAAGACAGTCAGAAGCTTTCTTT; CDR3: CASSLERQSEAFF
D: .; size: .; J: TRBJ1-3; V: TRBV27; DNA: TGTGCCAGCAGTTTATCGCCGCGGGGGCTGAACACCATATATTTT; CDR3: CASSLSPRGLNTIYF
D: TRBD2; size: .; J: TRBJ2-7; V: TRBV6-5; DNA: TGTGCCAGCAGTTACAGAACGGGAGGGTGGGCCTACGAGCAGTACTTC; CDR3: CASSYRTGGWAYEQYF
D: .; size: .; J: TRBJ1-2; V: TRBV5-5; DNA: TGTGCCAGCAGCTTGGGGGCGCGTGGGGGCTACACCTTC; CDR3: CASSLGARGGYTF
D: .; size: .; J: TRBJ2-1; V: TRBV5-1; DNA: TGCGCCAGCAGCCCATTTGACAGTGTGGGGAATGAGCAGTTCTTC; CDR3: CASSPFDSVGNEQFF
D: .; size: .; J: TRBJ1-2; V: TRBV9; DNA: TGTGCCAGCAGCCCCTTTGGCACTGGCTACACCTTC; CDR3: CASSPFGTGYTF
D: TRBD1; size: once; J: TRBJ2-1; V: TRBV5-1; DNA: TGCGCCAGCAGCTTGGTGGGACAGGGAGTCAATGAGCAGTTCTTC; CDR3: CASSLVGQGVNEQFF
D: .; size: .; J: TRBJ1-5; V: TRBV6-5; DNA: TGTGCCAGCAGGCTCCAGGGTGGCAATCAGCCCCAGCATTTT; CDR3: CASRLQGGNQPQHF
D: .; size: .; J: TRBJ2-2; V: TRBV5-6; DNA: TGTGCCAGCAGCTTGGGGGGGGCCGGGGAGCTGTTTTTT; CDR3: CASSLGGAGELFF
D: .; size: .; J: TRBJ1-1; V: TRBV12-3/TRBV12-4; DNA: TGTGCCAGCAGTTTAGCGTCCCCTCAAGCTTTCTTT; CDR3: CASSLASPQAFF
D: TRBD2; size: .; J: TRBJ2-7; V: TRBV10-2; DNA: TGCGCCAGCAGCGCGGGACTAGCGGGTAACTACGAGCAGTACTTC; CDR3: CASSAGLAGNYEQYF
D: .; size: .; J: TRBJ1-1; V: TRBV27; DNA: TGTGCCAGCAGTGCGTACCCAAATGAAGCTTTCTTT; CDR3: CASSAYPNEAFF
D: TRBD1; size: once; J: TRBJ1-6; V: TRBV5-4; DNA: TGTGCCAGCAGCACGGTGATATTGGGACAGTATAATTCACCCCTCCACTTT; CDR3: CASSTVILGQYNSPLHF
D: .; size: .; J: TRBJ1-1; V: TRBV5-1; DNA: TGCGCCAGCAGCCGTGAGGGAGGGAACACTGAAGCTTTCTTT; CDR3: CASSREGGNTEAFF
D: .; size: .; J: TRBJ1-4; V: TRBV30; DNA: TGTGCCTGGAGTTTTGTCGGTCTCATTAATGAAAAACTGTTTTTT; CDR3: CAWSFVGLINEKLFF
D: .; size: .; J: TRBJ2-3; V: TRBV30; DNA: TGTGCCTGGACCGCGGGGGCGGCAGATACGCAGTATTTT; CDR3: CAWTAGAADTQYF
D: TRBD1; size: few; J: TRBJ1-6; V: TRBV7-9; DNA: TGTGCCAACCAAACAACTCGACAGGGGGCGGTTGATTCACCCCTCCACTTT; CDR3: CANQTTRQGAVDSPLHF
D: .; size: .; J: TRBJ2-3; V: TRBV5-4; DNA: TGTGCCAGCAGCTTGGATCAGTCTAGCACAGATACGCAGTATTTT; CDR3: CASSLDQSSTDTQYF
D: .; size: .; J: TRBJ2-5; V: TRBV2; DNA: TGTGCCAGCAGTGAAAACTACAGGTCAGAGACCCAGTACTTC; CDR3: CASSENYRSETQYF
D: .; size: .; J: TRBJ2-6; V: TRBV18; DNA: TGTGCCAGCTCACTGTCGGGTTCGAGCTCTGGGGCCAACGTCCTGACTTTC; CDR3: CASSLSGSSSGANVLTF
D: .; size: .; J: TRBJ1-1; V: TRBV19; DNA: TGTGCCAGTAGTATCTACCCCCCGGGGGGTAACACTGAAGCTTTCTTT; CDR3: CASSIYPPGGNTEAFF
D: .; size: .; J: TRBJ1-5; V: TRBV18; DNA: TGTGCCAGCTCACCGACAGAAAATCAGCCCCAGCATTTT; CDR3: CASSPTENQPQHF
D: TRBD1; size: once; J: TRBJ2-7; V: TRBV30; DNA: TGTGCCTGGAGTCCACGACAGGGCCACGAGCAGTACTTC; CDR3: CAWSPRQGHEQYF
D: .; size: .; J: TRBJ2-1; V: TRBV5-1; DNA: TGCGCCAGCAGCTCGAGGGAGAGGCTCTACAATGAGCAGTTCTTC; CDR3: CASSSRERLYNEQFF
D: .; size: .; J: TRBJ1-2; V: TRBV3-1/TRBV3-2; DNA: TGTGCCAGCAGCCCTGTTCAGGTACACTATGGCTACACCTTC; CDR3: CASSPVQVHYGYTF
D: .; size: .; J: TRBJ2-7; V: TRBV10-3; DNA: TGTGCCATCAGTGAACCCGGGTCCTACGAGCAGTACTTC; CDR3: CAISEPGSYEQYF
D: TRBD2; size: .; J: TRBJ2-1; V: TRBV27; DNA: TGTGCCAGCGCGGAGCGGGGAGGAATGGATGAGCAGTTCTTC; CDR3: CASAERGGMDEQFF
D: .; size: few; J: TRBJ2-3; V: TRBV30; DNA: TGTGCCTGGACCCCTACCACAGATACGCAGTATTTT; CDR3: CAWTPTTDTQYF
D: TRBD1; size: few; J: TRBJ1-2; V: TRBV5-1; DNA: TGCGCCAGCAGCTTGGGGACAGGTCGGGGATTGGATGGCTACACCTTC; CDR3: CASSLGTGRGLDGYTF